Listed here are 27 T cell receptor beta chains from one sample, sequenced in a study of cytomegalovirus exposure and HLA in healthy donors (dated by TCRdb to the late 2010s). Library preparation employed the immunoSEQ multiplex PCR assay. A mixture of 60 forward primers for TCR Vbeta segments and 13 reverse primers for TCR Jbeta segments was used in the multiplex PCR. Not all clones reach the TCRdb copy of this immuneACCESS table, which keeps in-frame sequences only. Checked studies attribute under half of the gap to unresolved V genes and leave the rest unexplained. This sample holds 150,000 to 200,000 clones; 73% were observed only once. The ten largest clones take up 1.5% to 2% of the sample. The specimen was PBMCs. The receptors stem from a woman aged 25 to 39 in good health and CMV-seronegative.

The chain's CDR3 is CASSPGQGYYEQYF. Written as DNA, the CDR3 is TGTGCCAGCAGCCCGGGACAGGGTTATTACGAGCAGTACTTC. This chain connects TRBV13 to TRBJ2-7; 9 nucleotides match TRBD1. Trimming took 5 bases from V and 4 from J; bases not matched to a gene: 6. The germline CDR1 and CDR2 sequences are PRHDT and FYEKMQ (reference sequence). This CDR3 is 14 amino acids long. Complete variable domain (other parts from reference TRBV13 and TRBJ2-7): AAGVIQSPRHLIKEKRETATLKCYPIPRHDTVYWYQQGPGQDPQFLISFYEKMQSDKGSIPDRFSAQQFSDYHSELNMSSLELGDSALYFCASSPGQGYYEQYFGPGTRLTVT.

This clone was seen only a few times. This chain joins TRBV2 and TRBJ1-1, with D perhaps TRBD1 (5 bases). Per germline, CDR1 SNHLY and CDR2 FYNNEI. The CDR3 spans 17 residues. V was cut by 1 base and J by 1 base, with 16 bases left in between. The CDR3 spells CASSEDTTQGWNTEAFF. CDR3 nucleotide sequence: TGTGCCAGCAGTGAAGATACCACCCAGGGATGGAACACTGAAGCTTTCTTT.

The rearrangement uses TRBV19 and TRBJ2-3; 7 bases are a match to TRBD1. The ends lost 6 bases at V and 6 bases at J; junction bases unmatched: 6. Germline CDR1 and CDR2: LNHDA and SQIVND (reference sequence). This CDR3 contains 13 residues. The CDR3 here is CASSPTRGDTQYF. The CDR3 DNA sequence: TGTGCCAGTAGCCCCACCAGGGGGGATACGCAGTATTTT.

This clone was counted a single time. This chain uses TRBV7-2 with TRBJ2-2; D unclear. The CDR3 extends over 13 amino acids. V dropped 6 bases and J dropped 0 bases, with 5 bases sitting between them. Germline V gene data show CDR1 as SGHTA and CDR2 as FQGNSA. The CDR3 DNA reads as TGTGCCAGCAGAGCGCCGAACACCGGGGAGCTGTTTTTT. It codes for CASRAPNTGELFF.

J is TRBJ2-2 and V is TRBV2; D might be TRBD2 (6 bases). The germline V gene has CDR1 SNHLY and CDR2 FYNNEI. Between the trimmed V and J ends, which lost 7 bases and 2 bases, there was a span of 11 bases. This CDR3 has 14 residues. CDR3 coding DNA: TGTGCCAGCACAGGTAGCGGAAACACCGGGGAGCTGTTTTTT. Its translation is CASTGSGNTGELFF.

This rearrangement joins TRBV11-2 to TRBJ2-2, with 9 nucleotides matching TRBD1. The CDR3 is 16 amino acids. The J segment lost 2 bases and the V segment lost 1 base, leaving 2 bases of the junction unmatched. CDR1 is SGHAT, CDR2 FQNNGV, per germline. In nucleotides, the CDR3 is TGTGCCAGCAGCTTAGGACAGGGGGATAACACCGGGGAGCTGTTTTTT. Encoded protein: CASSLGQGDNTGELFF.

The chain uses TRBV5-1 and TRBJ2-7; the D gene is possibly TRBD1 (6 bases). V lost 0 bases, J lost 1 base, and 8 bases lay in between. The CDR3 totals 14 residues. Germline values: CDR1 SGHRS, CDR2 YFSETQ. CDR3 amino acids: CASSLEDSSYEQYF. The CDR3 DNA sequence: TGCGCCAGCAGCTTGGAGGACAGTTCCTACGAGCAGTACTTC.

The CDR3 sequence: CASSGHTRVITDTQYF. CDR3 DNA: TGTGCCAGCAGTGGGCATACCAGGGTGATCACAGATACGCAGTATTTT. The chain joins TRBV6-1 to TRBJ2-3; D might be TRBD1 (5 bases). The CDR3 covers 16 residues. V lost 4 bases and J lost 2, with 16 bases in between. The germline gives CDR1 MNHNS, CDR2 SASEGT.

The chain combines TRBV4-1 with TRBJ1-6; D is perhaps TRBD1 (6 bases). Germline assignment: CDR1 MGHRA and CDR2 YSYEKL. Deletions cut 1 base from V and 10 bases from J, with 23 bases between. This CDR3 spans 18 amino acids. The CDR3 nucleotides are TGCGCCAGCAGCCAAGTGGGGAAACAGGGATGGGAAAGATCACCCCTCCACTTT. Translating gives CASSQVGKQGWERSPLHF.

The CDR3 here is CASTIGRGNEQYF. In DNA form, the CDR3 reads TGTGCCAGCACCATCGGCAGGGGTAACGAGCAGTACTTC. The gene calls are TRBV2 and TRBJ2-7; D is perhaps TRBD1 (6 bases). The CDR3 runs 13 residues. V lost 7 bases and J lost 5, with 15 bases in between. Germline V gene sequence: CDR1 SNHLY, CDR2 FYNNEI.

This clone was seen once. The CDR3 loop is CASSLGGMGTEAFF. In DNA, the CDR3 is TGTGCCAGCAGCTTGGGGGGGATGGGCACTGAAGCTTTCTTT. The rearrangement joins TRBV7-2 to TRBJ1-1; tentatively, D is TRBD1 (5 bases). The CDR3 extends over 14 amino acids. Trimming removed 3 bases at V and 4 bases at J, with 12 bases between. Germline assignment: CDR1 SGHTA and CDR2 FQGNSA.

This clone has a handful of counts. The chain recombines TRBV27 with TRBJ2-1; 7 nucleotides align to TRBD2. The CDR3 is made up of 13 amino acids. Germline V gene sequence: CDR1 MNHEY, CDR2 SMNVEV (reference sequence). Losses at the gene ends were 4 bases for V and 6 bases for J; bases not matched to a gene: 3. This CDR3 reads CASSSGLSNEQFF. CDR3 bases: TGTGCCAGCAGTTCGGGACTATCCAATGAGCAGTTCTTC.

This chain links TRBV7-2 with TRBJ1-5; 8 bases agree with TRBD1. Germline loops: CDR1 SGHTA, CDR2 FQGNSA. J was trimmed by 4 bases and V by 5 bases; bases with no gene match: 4. This CDR3 contains 14 residues. CDR3 sequence (DNA): TGTGCCAGCAGCCCTCGGACAGGGAATCAGCCCCAGCATTTT. Amino acids: CASSPRTGNQPQHF. The complete variable domain, with remaining parts taken from reference TRBV7-2 and TRBJ1-5, reads GAGVSQSPSNKVTEKGKDVELRCDPISGHTALYWYRQSLGQGLEFLIYFQGNSAPDKSGLPSDRFSAERTGGSVSTLTIQRTQQEDSAVYLCASSPRTGNQPQHFGDGTRLSIL.

The chain has TRBV6-4 and TRBJ1-2; D may be TRBD1 (6 bases). The CDR3 spans 14 residues. Deletions cut 5 bases from V and 8 bases from J, with 18 bases between. Germline V gives CDR1 MRHNA, CDR2 SNTAGT. The CDR3 DNA follows: TGTGCCAGCAGTCAGACTTCACAGGGATGGGGCTACACCTTC. Protein product: CASSQTSQGWGYTF.

The CDR3 coding sequence is TGTGCCAGCAGTCCCGACAGGGTAGGCACTGAAGCTTTCTTT. This encodes CASSPDRVGTEAFF. The V gene is TRBV6-6, the J gene TRBJ1-1, with 7 bases matching TRBD1. Per germline, CDR1 MNHNY and CDR2 SVGAGI (reference sequence). The V segment lost 5 bases and the J segment 4 bases; nucleotides outside the gene matches: 7. There are 14 residues in the CDR3.

To note about this clone: At one of its ends the junction is not consistent with the germline gene, which may arise from a read error. The rearrangement links TRBV7-9 to TRBJ1-4; TRBD1 agrees at 7 bases. This CDR3 is built from 16 residues. Germline CDR1 and CDR2: SEHNR and FQNEAQ (reference sequence). The CDR3 sequence is CSSSPTRDSKNEKLFF. CDR3 coding DNA: TGTTCCAGCAGCCCGACCCGGGACAGCAAGAATGAAAAACTGTTTTTT.

The chain couples TRBV11-1 to TRBJ2-2; D unresolved. Trimming stripped 5 bases from V and 2 bases from J, with 3 bases between. The CDR3 loop spans 12 amino acids. Germline V gene sequence: CDR1 SGHAT, CDR2 FQDESV (reference sequence). The CDR3 loop reads CASSLNTGELFF. CDR3 nucleotide sequence: TGTGCCAGCAGCCTAAACACCGGGGAGCTGTTTTTT.

This rearrangement joins TRBV10-3 to TRBJ1-1; a possible D gene is TRBD1 (6 bases). The germline V gene has CDR1 ENHRY and CDR2 SYGVKD. This CDR3 contains 15 residues. Trimming removed 3 bases at V and 3 bases at J, with 14 bases between. The CDR3 loop is CAISDGLKGDTEAFF. The CDR3, as DNA: TGTGCCATCAGTGATGGCCTGAAGGGGGACACTGAAGCTTTCTTT.

The rearrangement uses TRBV2 and TRBJ2-1, with D tentatively TRBD2 (6 bases). Germline loops: CDR1 SNHLY, CDR2 FYNNEI. The V gene lost 8 bases and the J gene lost 3 bases, with 14 bases spanning the gap. The CDR3 is made up of 14 amino acids. In DNA form, the CDR3 reads TGTGCCAGCGGAGGGACCTCCGTCTACAATGAGCAGTTCTTC. It specifies CASGGTSVYNEQFF.

This chain links TRBV12-5 with TRBJ2-2; 9 bases align to TRBD2. The CDR3 has 16 residues. V shed 1 base and J 7 bases; nucleotides not matched to a gene: 7. Per germline, CDR1 LGHNT and CDR2 FRNRAP. The CDR3 bases are TGTGCTAGTGGTTTGGGACTAGCGGTTAGGATCGGGGAGCTGTTTTTT. It translates to CASGLGLAVRIGELFF.

This clone was found once. The chain has TRBV2 and TRBJ1-5; D gene uncertain. This CDR3 is built from 14 residues. With 4 bases removed from V and 2 bases from J, the gap between germline ends came to 9 bases. Per germline, CDR1 SNHLY and CDR2 FYNNEI. The CDR3 DNA sequence: TGTGCCAGCAGTGGCGAGGGAGGCAATCAGCCCCAGCATTTT. It translates to CASSGEGGNQPQHF.

This rearrangement joins TRBV4-2 to TRBJ1-1; TRBD1 matches at 7 bases. The CDR3 has 17 amino acids. Germline CDR1 is LGHNA and CDR2 is YNFKEQ. The V gene end was trimmed by 3 bases and the J gene end by 4 bases; junction bases not matched to a gene: 14. Here the CDR3 reads CASSHPIKGQRGTEAFF. In DNA, the CDR3 is TGTGCCAGCAGCCATCCTATAAAGGGACAGAGGGGCACTGAAGCTTTCTTT.

This chain links TRBV5-6 with TRBJ1-5; 8 bases fit TRBD1. J was trimmed by 0 bases and V by 2 bases; bases with no gene match: 13. The CDR3 consists of 19 residues. Germline lookup yields CDR1 SGHDT and CDR2 YYEEEE. As DNA, the CDR3 is TGTGCCAGCAGCTTTACTATTGGGACAGGACCTTATAGCAATCAGCCCCAGCATTTT. Its translation is CASSFTIGTGPYSNQPQHF.

In the case of this clone: In the same sample, other DNA sequences code for this CDR3. The gene calls are TRBV27 and TRBJ1-5, with a possible D match to TRBD1 (5 bases). Per the germline V gene, CDR1 is MNHEY and CDR2 is SMNVEV (reference sequence). Trimming cost V 2 bases and J 1 base, with 6 bases left between them. The CDR3 has 14 residues. The CDR3: CASSLAGSNQPQHF. CDR3 coding DNA: TGTGCCAGCAGTTTAGCAGGGAGCAATCAGCCCCAGCATTTT.

The chain links TRBV7-9 to TRBJ2-7; D is uncertain. The V end was cut by 1 base, the J end by 6 bases, with 16 bases between. Germline-derived CDR1 and CDR2 are SEHNR and FQNEAQ (reference sequence). This CDR3 region has 15 residues. CDR3 sequence reads: CASSLVTAYVSEQYF. The CDR3 DNA reads as TGTGCCAGCAGCTTAGTAACCGCCTACGTTAGCGAGCAGTACTTC.

The chain employs TRBV6-5 and TRBJ1-5; D perhaps matches TRBD1 (5 bases). The CDR3 has 15 amino acids. Germline CDR1 reads MNHEY; CDR2 reads SVGAGI. V was clipped by 7 bases and J by 6 bases, with 19 bases between them. CDR3 DNA: TGTGCCAGCAAAACCTCTGGAGGGGCGAGTCAGCCCCAGCATTTT. It encodes CASKTSGGASQPQHF.

This clone was picked up a small number of times. The chain carries TRBV7-6 and TRBJ2-7, with D tentatively TRBD1 (5 bases). Trimming pared 5 bases from V and 5 bases from J, leaving 16 bases between. Germline-derived CDR1 and CDR2 are SGHVS and FNYEAQ. The CDR3 sequence is 14 residues long. The CDR3: CASSLVPRADEQYF. The DNA for the CDR3 is TGTGCCAGCAGCCTAGTACCCAGGGCGGACGAGCAGTACTTC.